This is a list of T cell receptor beta chains from one sample in a study of T-cell reconstitution after alpha-beta-depleted transplantation in children. MiXCR was run by TCRdb on the PCR reads, yielding one entry per CDR3 protein. The data contain under 350,000 distinct CDR3 sequences, 9.9% of them singletons. The specimen comprised PBMCs from the stem cell graft donor, sampled from the stem cell graft. The origin of the receptors is a human donor who donated a stem cell graft to a child with SCID. Each CDR3 is given with its conserved first and last residue. The D gene is left open where the match is weak. The size entry is marked missing in some rows and otherwise reads once, few, many or a size class.

V gene	J gene	clone size	D gene	CDR3 protein	CDR3 DNA
TRBV25-1	TRBJ1-1	many	.	CASSGGYTEAFF	TGTGCCAGCAGTGGGGGGTACACTGAAGCTTTCTTT
TRBV6-5	TRBJ1-2	few	TRBD1	CASSYVGQGGGYTF	TGTGCCAGCAGTTACGTAGGACAGGGAGGAGGCTACACCTTC
TRBV10-3	TRBJ2-2	.	TRBD2	CAITKGLADTGELFF	TGTGCCATCACCAAGGGACTAGCTGATACCGGGGAGCTGTTTTTT
TRBV5-1	TRBJ1-1	few	TRBD1	CASSSWTGLRSEAFF	TGCGCCAGCAGCTCCTGGACAGGGTTGCGGTCTGAAGCTTTCTTT
TRBV10-3	TRBJ2-3	.	TRBD2	CAISESLAEIADTQYF	TGTGCCATCAGTGAGTCCCTAGCGGAAATCGCAGATACGCAGTATTTT
TRBV7-2	TRBJ2-2	many	.	CASRTSFIRKNNTGELFF	TGTGCCAGCCGTACTAGCTTCATCCGAAAAAACAACACCGGGGAGCTGTTTTTT
TRBV9	TRBJ2-1	many	TRBD2	CASSKGTSAPSGYNEQFF	TGTGCCAGCAGCAAGGGGACTAGCGCCCCGTCAGGCTACAATGAGCAGTTCTTC
TRBV12-3/TRBV12-4	TRBJ1-2	few	TRBD1	CASKGRDRAYGYTF	TGTGCCTCAAAGGGGAGGGACAGAGCCTATGGCTACACCTTC
TRBV6-1	TRBJ1-1	many	.	CASSPSLSLNTEAFF	TGTGCCAGCAGTCCCAGCCTCTCTTTGAACACTGAAGCTTTCTTT
TRBV20-1	TRBJ2-1	.	.	CSARGPGNEQFF	TGCAGTGCTCGGGGGCCGGGTAATGAGCAGTTCTTC
TRBV10-3	TRBJ1-2	few	.	CAISVITGSNYGYTF	TGTGCCATCAGTGTTATTACAGGAAGTAACTATGGCTACACCTTC
TRBV29-1	TRBJ1-2	.	TRBD1	CSAQGERGYTF	TGCAGCGCCCAGGGGGAGCGGGGCTACACCTTC
TRBV20-1	TRBJ2-5	.	.	CSARDDGETQYF	TGCAGTGCTAGAGATGATGGAGAGACCCAGTACTTC
TRBV5-1	TRBJ2-3	many	.	CASSLETSDTQYF	TGCGCCAGCAGCTTGGAGACTTCGGATACGCAGTATTTT
TRBV18	TRBJ1-1	.	.	CASSPKGPEAFF	TGTGCCAGCTCACCTAAGGGTCCTGAAGCTTTCTTT
TRBV3-1	TRBJ1-2	.	.	CASSPGSGTTVGYTF	TGTGCCAGCAGCCCAGGCTCCGGGACGACCGTTGGCTACACCTTC
TRBV5-1	TRBJ1-1	.	.	CASSSRERTEAFF	TGCGCCAGCAGCTCCAGAGAGAGGACTGAAGCTTTCTTT
TRBV27	TRBJ2-5	few	TRBD1	CASSPGTGGGRETQYF	TGTGCCAGCAGCCCAGGGACAGGTGGAGGAAGAGAGACCCAGTACTTC
TRBV7-9	TRBJ2-7	.	.	CASSSYTFYEQYF	TGTGCCAGCAGCTCCTACACTTTCTACGAGCAGTACTTC
TRBV5-1	TRBJ2-1	many	TRBD1	CASSLGQGGYNEQFF	TGCGCCAGCAGCTTAGGACAGGGGGGGTACAATGAGCAGTTCTTC
TRBV7-6	TRBJ2-5	few	.	CASSVHGSRQETQYF	TGTGCCAGCTCTGTGCACGGTTCGAGGCAAGAGACCCAGTACTTC
TRBV9	TRBJ2-1	many	TRBD2	CASTAGRGAYNEQFF	TGTGCCAGCACCGCGGGGCGGGGGGCCTACAATGAGCAGTTCTTC
TRBV5-1	TRBJ2-5	.	.	CASSSPTFQETQYF	TGCGCCAGCAGCTCCCCCACGTTCCAAGAGACCCAGTACTTC
TRBV7-9	TRBJ2-7	few	.	CASESGASIYEQYF	TGTGCCAGCGAGTCAGGGGCCTCAATCTACGAGCAGTACTTC
TRBV9	TRBJ2-1	.	TRBD2	CASSALWASGGMDEQFF	TGTGCCAGCAGCGCGCTCTGGGCTAGCGGGGGTATGGATGAGCAGTTCTTC
TRBV5-1	TRBJ2-6	many	.	CASSLEPPAGITGANVLTF	TGCGCCAGCAGCTTGGAGCCGCCGGCAGGAATCACTGGGGCCAACGTCCTGACTTTC
TRBV20-1	TRBJ2-3	.	TRBD2	CSARDTAGVRTDTQYF	TGCAGTGCTAGAGATACAGCGGGGGTACGCACAGATACGCAGTATTTT
TRBV12-3/TRBV12-4	TRBJ1-1	.	.	CASSLGQDLEAFF	TGTGCCAGCAGTTTAGGACAGGATCTTGAAGCTTTCTTT
TRBV2	TRBJ2-4	.	.	CASSLRQGGLKNIQYF	TGTGCCAGCAGTCTCAGGCAGGGGGGCCTCAAAAACATTCAGTACTTC
TRBV7-9	TRBJ2-7	.	TRBD1	CASSTRQGFNEQYF	TGTGCCAGCAGCACGAGACAGGGGTTCAACGAGCAGTACTTC
TRBV7-8	TRBJ1-5	.	.	CASSLAEGVGNQPQHF	TGTGCCAGCAGCTTAGCGGAAGGGGTAGGCAATCAGCCCCAGCATTTT
TRBV5-1	TRBJ2-5	.	TRBD2	CASSLVGLEGETQYF	TGCGCCAGCAGCTTGGTCGGACTAGAGGGAGAGACCCAGTACTTC
TRBV7-9	TRBJ2-1	.	.	CASSPRDPYNEQFF	TGTGCCAGCAGCCCGAGGGACCCCTACAATGAGCAGTTCTTC
TRBV5-1	TRBJ1-1	.	.	CASSSWDTNTEAFF	TGCGCCAGCAGCAGCTGGGACACAAACACTGAAGCTTTCTTT
TRBV12-3/TRBV12-4	TRBJ2-2	.	TRBD1	CASRPPGTENTGELFF	TGTGCCAGCAGGCCACCGGGGACAGAGAACACCGGGGAGCTGTTTTTT
TRBV12-3/TRBV12-4	TRBJ2-3	few	TRBD2	CASSITSGRTDTQYF	TGTGCCAGCAGTATTACTAGCGGGAGAACAGATACGCAGTATTTT
TRBV5-4	TRBJ2-7	few	TRBD1	CASSLGQGVNEQYF	TGTGCCAGCAGCTTGGGACAGGGAGTGAACGAGCAGTACTTC
TRBV5-5	TRBJ1-4	few	.	CASSGTGTLFF	TGTGCCAGCAGCGGGACCGGGACGCTGTTTTTT
TRBV7-8	TRBJ2-5	few	.	CASSLAPGGETQYF	TGTGCCAGCAGCTTAGCCCCCGGGGGAGAGACCCAGTACTTC